This T cell receptor (beta chain) was captured in a study of blood T cell repertoires in COVID-19 (dated by TCRdb to 2020 to 2021). At the level of the whole study: The collaborator samples originated in the United States, Italy and Spain and spanned the acute and convalescent phases of COVID-19. The repertoires were released in a freely available public database meant as a resource for research on the immune response to SARS-CoV-2. The dataset comprised deeply sampled blood TCRbeta repertoires from subjects exposed to, actively infected with, or recovered from COVID-19. Samples came from the ongoing ImmuneRACE study (first 160 participants) plus 1,254 subjects from 6 global collaborators. The material from the prospective study consisted of cDNA or gDNA derived from T cells, B-cell-depleted T cells, or PBMCs. Nearly every sample came with metadata listing a de-identified subject ID, COVID-19 status, age in years and sex. Where HLA class I and class II types were available, the types were taken from metadata supplied by the sample provider, not from assay-based typing. Study-wide conclusions, independent of this receptor: The amount of clinical and demographic metadata varied by source and participant and was provided uncurated.

Trimming leaves V shorter by 1 base and J shorter by 2 bases, with the junction holding 6 bases beyond the gene matches. The CDR3 sequence holds 15 residues, the cysteine and phenylalanine included. Solely the CDR3 DNA is kept, with 45 bases framed from the first base. The germline V gene (reference sequence) supplies CDR1 GTSNPN and CDR2 SVGIG. Concerning this clone: Its antigen is not yet known. The sample holds no much larger clone one base away, and base qualities are not on file.

TCRbeta CDR3 regions were amplified from genomic DNA by means of the immunoSEQ Assay, a bias-controlled multiplex PCR. In the source study's methods: Within the assay, amplification of reference gene primers was used to estimate how many nucleated cells each sample contained. To quantify the absolute abundance of each unique TCRbeta CDR3 rearrangement, sequence reads were collapsed and filtered. Productive Simpson clonality was computed per sample as the square root of Simpson's diversity index over productive rearrangements. The immuneACCESS repertoire file appears here via TCRdb, limited to in-frame rearrangements. These files lack a portion of the clones; in checked studies, under half of the deficit traces to unresolved V genes, and the cause of the others is not known. The D gene and trimming were derived from the DNA, and the V and J assignments and clone size from that table. The sample includes 88,000 or so clones, with approximately 86% observed a single time. Jointly, the top ten make up about 7% of the sample.

Each collaborating institution followed its own protocols to collect whole blood in K2EDTA tubes. For TCRbeta analysis, collaborator samples were shipped as frozen whole blood, as isolated PBMCs, or as DNA extracted from either sample type. The clonotype comes from a man between 60 and 75 years old with acute or convalescent COVID-19. Sequenced input: peripheral blood. The chain links TRBV30 with TRBJ2-7, with 9 bases in between that match TRBD2. The base sequence is TGTGCCTGGAGTGACATCGCGGGGGGGGCCTACGAGCAGTACTTC. Translated, it gives CAWSDIAGGAYEQYF.